The 32 T cell receptor beta chains below come from one sample, sequenced in a study of cytomegalovirus exposure and HLA in healthy donors. A multiplex PCR was run with 60 Vbeta primers and 13 Jbeta primers. Produced via immunoSEQ multiplex PCR; TCRdb's table is partial and in-frame only. The sample contains roughly 120,000 clones, roughly 80% of which appear only once. The source material was PBMCs. These TCRs come from a man in his fifties or sixties in good health and CMV-seropositive.

This clone appeared a few times. The chain uses TRBV10-3 and TRBJ2-1, with TRBD2 matching over 7 bases. Germline V gene data show CDR1 as ENHRY and CDR2 as SYGVKD. The CDR3 has 13 amino acids. V was pared by 0 bases and J by 8 bases, with 1 base of the junction left unmatched. The chain's CDR3 is CAISESGGDEQFF. CDR3 coding DNA: TGTGCCATCAGTGAGTCGGGGGGGGATGAGCAGTTCTTC.

This clone was counted a few times. In nucleotides, the CDR3 is TGTGCCAGCAGCTTAGGGAGCTACACTGAAGCTTTCTTT. Translated, it gives CASSLGSYTEAFF. This rearrangement joins TRBV7-8 to TRBJ1-1; no firm D call. The germline V gene has CDR1 SGHVS and CDR2 FQNEAQ. The V and J ends lost 1 base and 3 bases respectively, with 6 bases between them. This CDR3 spans 13 amino acids. The full variable domain, in which reference TRBV7-8 and TRBJ1-1 provide the parts outside the CDR3, is GAGVSQSPRYKVAKRGQDVALRCDPISGHVSLFWYQQALGQGPEFLTYFQNEAQLDKSGLPSDRFFAERPEGSVSTLKIQRTQQEDSAVYLCASSLGSYTEAFFGQGTRLTVV.

This chain connects TRBV5-4 to TRBJ1-4, with 11 bases that match TRBD1. V lost 2 bases, J lost 11 bases, and 8 bases stayed unmatched. The CDR3 extends over 15 amino acids. CDR1 is SGHNT and CDR2 is YYREEE in the germline V gene (reference sequence). CDR3 region: CASSFGQGAPGKLFF. In DNA, the CDR3 is TGTGCCAGCAGCTTCGGACAGGGGGCGCCGGGGAAACTGTTTTTT.

CDR3 residues: CASSGAGGVGNEQFF. The CDR3 DNA follows: TGCGCCAGCAGCGGGGCGGGGGGCGTAGGGAATGAGCAGTTCTTC. The chain links TRBV5-1 to TRBJ2-1; 8 bases line up with TRBD2. The CDR3 runs 15 residues. Germline-derived CDR1 and CDR2 are SGHRS and YFSETQ. With V trimmed by 4 bases and J by 7 bases, 10 bases remained unmatched. The entire variable domain, with the rest obtained from reference TRBV5-1 and TRBJ2-1, is as follows: KAGVTQTPRYLIKTRGQQVTLSCSPISGHRSVSWYQQTPGQGLQFLFEYFSETQRNKGNFPGRFSGRQFSNSRSEMNVSTLELGDSALYLCASSGAGGVGNEQFFGPGTRLTVL.

The CDR3 loop reads CASSLGQGRETQYF. The CDR3 DNA reads as TGTGCCAGCTCACTTGGACAGGGACGAGAGACCCAGTACTTC. This sequence joins TRBV18 and TRBJ2-5; 8 bases are a match to TRBD1. This CDR3 region has 14 residues. The ends lost 4 bases at V and 4 bases at J; junction bases unmatched: 5. Germline CDR1 is KGHSH and CDR2 is LQKENI. Drawing the rest from reference TRBV18 and TRBJ2-5, the complete variable domain is NAGVMQNPRHLVRRRGQEARLRCSPMKGHSHVYWYRQLPEEGLKFMVYLQKENIIDESGMPKERFSAEFPKEGPSILRIQQVVRGDSAAYFCASSLGQGRETQYFGPGTRLLVL.

In its sample, this clone was seen a few times. The chain combines TRBV6-5 with TRBJ1-5; D not certain. The germline V gene encodes CDR1 MNHEY and CDR2 SVGAGI. The CDR3 is made up of 13 amino acids. The V end was cut by 0 bases, the J end by 9 bases, with 9 bases between. CDR3 coding DNA: TGTGCCAGCAGTTACTCCGAATCCAGGCCCCAGCATTTT. This sequence encodes CASSYSESRPQHF.

This sequence joins TRBV7-2 and TRBJ1-1; no firm D call. The CDR3 loop spans 12 amino acids. Between the trimmed V and J ends, which lost 5 bases and 6 bases, there was a span of 10 bases. Germline V gene sequence: CDR1 SGHTA, CDR2 FQGNSA. The CDR3 loop is CASSPPPAEAFF. Here the CDR3 DNA reads TGTGCCAGCAGCCCTCCCCCAGCTGAAGCTTTCTTT.

The chain carries TRBV7-9 and TRBJ1-2; no clear D gene. Between the trimmed V and J ends, which lost 0 bases and 12 bases, there was a span of 8 bases. The CDR3 contains 11 residues. Germline V gene lookup returns CDR1 SEHNR and CDR2 FQNEAQ (reference sequence). This CDR3 reads CASSLAFVDTF. CDR3 DNA sequence: TGTGCCAGCAGCTTAGCCTTTGTAGACACCTTC.

The chain joins TRBV9 to TRBJ2-7, with D possibly being TRBD2 (7 bases). Per the germline V gene, CDR1 is SGDLS and CDR2 is YYNGEE. This CDR3 is 15 amino acids long. The V end lost 4 bases, the J end lost 4 bases, and 18 bases lay between the germline ends. The CDR3 nucleotides read TGTGCCAGCAGCCGGGGGGCTGCCCGAGAGTACGAGCAGTACTTC. It yields the protein CASSRGAAREYEQYF.

In its sample, this clone was seen once. V usage is TRBV2 and J usage is TRBJ2-6; 7 bases line up with TRBD2. V was clipped by 6 bases and J by 2 bases; unmatched bases: 7. The CDR3 sequence is 16 residues long. CDR1 and CDR2 (germline): SNHLY, FYNNEI. CDR3 nucleotide sequence: TGTGCCAGCAGCTGGGGGGGGAATACTGGGGCCAACGTCCTGACTTTC. Amino acid sequence: CASSWGGNTGANVLTF.

J is TRBJ1-4 and V is TRBV25-1; 8 nucleotides line up with TRBD1. The CDR3 covers 15 residues. J was trimmed by 4 bases and V by 8 bases; bases with no gene match: 9. Germline V gene sequence: CDR1 MGHDK, CDR2 SYGVNS. CDR3 region: CASGKTGGDNEKLFF. DNA for the CDR3: TGTGCCAGCGGTAAAACAGGGGGGGATAATGAAAAACTGTTTTTT.

The sample holds one count of this clone. The CDR3 bases are TGTGCCAGCAGTGAGCCGAGGGGGTTTGGAGGAAACACCATATATTTT. This codes for CASSEPRGFGGNTIYF. The V and J genes are TRBV6-1 and TRBJ1-3; maybe TRBD1 (6 bases). With 3 bases removed from V and 4 bases from J, the gap between germline ends came to 16 bases. CDR3 length: 16 residues. CDR1 MNHNS and CDR2 SASEGT come from the germline V gene.

The chain carries TRBV5-4 and TRBJ2-3; D remains unclear. Germline lookup yields CDR1 SGHNT and CDR2 YYREEE (reference sequence). This CDR3 contains 14 residues. The V end was cut by 3 bases, the J end by 2 bases, with 10 bases between. The CDR3 sequence is CASSSPTLTDTQYF. CDR3 DNA sequence: TGTGCCAGCAGCTCGCCTACTCTCACAGATACGCAGTATTTT. The full variable domain, with the rest looked up from reference TRBV5-4 and TRBJ2-3, is ETGVTQSPTHLIKTRGQQVTLRCSSQSGHNTVSWYQQALGQGPQFIFQYYREEENGRGNFPPRFSGLQFPNYSSELNVNALELDDSALYLCASSSPTLTDTQYFGPGTRLTVL.

The chain links TRBV5-1 to TRBJ2-3, with 9 bases that match TRBD1. CDR3 length equals 15 residues. The J segment lost 2 bases and the V segment lost 3 bases, leaving 4 bases of the junction unmatched. CDR1 and CDR2 from the germline V gene are SGHRS and YFSETQ. CDR3 loop: CASSWGQGNTDTQYF. CDR3 nucleotides: TGCGCCAGCAGCTGGGGACAGGGTAACACAGATACGCAGTATTTT.

This chain links TRBV4-2 with TRBJ2-3, with TRBD2 matching 9 bases. The CDR3 totals 16 residues. Trimming took 0 bases from V and 4 from J; bases not matched to a gene: 5. The germline V gene encodes CDR1 LGHNA and CDR2 YNFKEQ. The CDR3 sequence is CASSQDLAGGPDTQYF. CDR3 sequence (DNA): TGTGCCAGCAGCCAAGATCTTGCGGGGGGGCCAGATACGCAGTATTTT.

The chain is built from TRBV4-2 and TRBJ2-1; 12 positions agree with TRBD2. Trimming at V came to 5 bases and at J to 6 bases, leaving 5 bases not matched to a gene. Germline-derived CDR1 and CDR2 are LGHNA and YNFKEQ. The CDR3 totals 15 residues. CDR3 sequence reads: CASSSTSGSSNEQFF. The CDR3, as DNA: TGTGCCAGCAGCTCGACTAGCGGGAGTTCCAATGAGCAGTTCTTC.

The CDR3 sequence: CASSLAEGARRNEQFF. CDR3 DNA sequence: TGTGCCAGCAGTTTAGCGGAGGGGGCGAGAAGAAATGAGCAGTTCTTC. This rearrangement joins TRBV27 to TRBJ2-1, with D perhaps TRBD1 (7 bases). The V end lost 2 bases, the J end lost 7 bases, and 18 bases lay between the germline ends. The CDR3 totals 16 residues. Per germline, CDR1 MNHEY and CDR2 SMNVEV (reference sequence).

The chain combines TRBV12-5 with TRBJ2-2; 10 bases line up with TRBD2. Germline values: CDR1 LGHNT, CDR2 FRNRAP. V shed 5 bases, J shed 5 bases, and the junction held 2 bases outside the gene matches. CDR3 length equals 14 residues. Here the CDR3 DNA reads TGTGCTAGTGGTCCTAGCGGGAGAACCGGGGAGCTGTTTTTT. It specifies CASGPSGRTGELFF.

The gene calls are TRBV6-1 and TRBJ1-5; D is ambiguous. From germline, CDR1 is MNHNS and CDR2 SASEGT. Trimming cost V 3 bases and J 0 bases, with 6 bases left between them. The CDR3 runs 14 residues. DNA of the CDR3: TGTGCCAGCAGTGATACATTTAGCAATCAGCCCCAGCATTTT. This gives the protein CASSDTFSNQPQHF.

J is TRBJ1-4 and V is TRBV9; TRBD1 might be the D (5 bases). V lost 3 bases to trimming and J lost 10 bases, with 10 bases between them. The CDR3 length is 12 residues. Germline-derived CDR1 and CDR2 are SGDLS and YYNGEE. CDR3 region: CASSDRGGKLFF. The CDR3 nucleotides read TGTGCCAGCAGCGACCGGGGGGGAAAACTGTTTTTT.

The chain links TRBV7-9 to TRBJ2-7; 15 bases align to TRBD2. The CDR3 contains 15 residues. V was clipped by 4 bases and J by 4 bases; unmatched bases: 2. The V gene's germline CDR1 is SEHNR and CDR2 FQNEAQ (reference sequence). In nucleotides, the CDR3 is TGTGCCAGCAGCTCGGGACTAGCGGGAGGTTACGAGCAGTACTTC. This codes for CASSSGLAGGYEQYF.

This clone was seen only a few times. The sample has other DNA sequences that encode this CDR3 too. The rearrangement uses TRBV7-6 and TRBJ1-2; 9 bases are shared with TRBD1. Trimming took 1 base from V and 8 from J; bases not matched to a gene: 8. Germline V CDR1 and CDR2: SGHVS, FNYEAQ. The CDR3 is made up of 15 amino acids. The CDR3 nucleotides read TGTGCCAGCAGCTTAGAAGAGACAGGGGGAGGGGGCTACACCTTC. It translates to CASSLEETGGGGYTF.

The CDR3 DNA sequence: TGTGCCAGCAGCCGTAGGGGGCAGGGCAATGGTGGCTACACCTTC. Translation: CASSRRGQGNGGYTF. The chain carries TRBV28 and TRBJ1-2, with 7 bases fitting TRBD1. This CDR3 is 15 amino acids long. V was pared by 6 bases and J by 7 bases, with 14 bases of the junction left unmatched. CDR1 is MDHEN and CDR2 is SYDVKM in the germline V gene.

This chain joins TRBV30 and TRBJ1-6; D is perhaps TRBD1 (5 bases). In germline, CDR1 is GTSNPN, CDR2 SVGIG (reference sequence). V was cut by 3 bases and J by 7 bases, with 16 bases left in between. The CDR3 has 15 residues. Here the CDR3 DNA reads TGTGCCTGGAGCAGGGACGACAGCGGGAATTCACCCCTCCACTTT. Its protein product is CAWSRDDSGNSPLHF.

The chain uses TRBV19 and TRBJ2-2; 7 positions agree with TRBD1. In germline, CDR1 is LNHDA, CDR2 SQIVND (reference sequence). V lost 7 bases, J lost 3 bases, and 11 bases stayed unmatched. The CDR3 is 16 residues long. CDR3 sequence reads: CASNPVRDRDTGELFF. The CDR3 bases are TGTGCCAGTAACCCTGTACGGGACAGAGACACCGGGGAGCTGTTTTTT.

The rearrangement uses TRBV30 and TRBJ2-5; 8 nucleotides line up with TRBD1. Germline values: CDR1 GTSNPN, CDR2 SVGIG (reference sequence). Losses at the gene ends were 1 base for V and 7 bases for J; bases not matched to a gene: 8. CDR3 length equals 14 residues. The CDR3 region is CAWSGQGQWGTQYF. CDR3 DNA: TGTGCCTGGAGTGGACAGGGGCAGTGGGGGACCCAGTACTTC. The variable domain in full, completed from reference TRBV30 and TRBJ2-5, reads SQTIHQWPATLVQPVGSPLSLECTVEGTSNPNLYWYRQAAGRGLQLLFYSVGIGQISSEVPQNLSASRPQDRQFILSSKKLLLSDSGFYLCAWSGQGQWGTQYFGPGTRLLVL.

The chain carries TRBV7-9 and TRBJ1-1; 8 bases agree with TRBD1. The CDR3 covers 15 residues. V lost 2 bases and J lost 5; bases outside the gene matches: 7. Germline lookup yields CDR1 SEHNR and CDR2 FQNEAQ (reference sequence). This CDR3 reads CASSLSGRGPTEAFF. The DNA for the CDR3 is TGTGCCAGCAGCTTAAGCGGCAGGGGGCCAACTGAAGCTTTCTTT.

In DNA form, the CDR3 reads TGCGCCAGCAGCGATACAGGGGTGGTTAGCTATGGCTACACCTTC. Translation: CASSDTGVVSYGYTF. The gene calls are TRBV5-1 and TRBJ1-2; 7 nucleotides match TRBD1. Unmatched junction bases numbered 10, after V lost 4 bases and J lost 4 bases. The CDR3 loop spans 15 amino acids. The germline V gene has CDR1 SGHRS and CDR2 YFSETQ. The full variable domain, rest sourced from reference TRBV5-1 and TRBJ1-2, is KAGVTQTPRYLIKTRGQQVTLSCSPISGHRSVSWYQQTPGQGLQFLFEYFSETQRNKGNFPGRFSGRQFSNSRSEMNVSTLELGDSALYLCASSDTGVVSYGYTFGSGTRLTVV.

The rearrangement links TRBV4-2 to TRBJ1-6, with 9 bases matching TRBD1. V lost 4 bases, J lost 7 bases, and 2 bases stayed unmatched. CDR1 LGHNA and CDR2 YNFKEQ come from the germline V gene. This CDR3 region has 14 residues. CDR3 sequence reads: CASSRDRVNSPLHF. In nucleotides, the CDR3 is TGTGCCAGCAGCCGGGACAGGGTGAATTCACCCCTCCACTTT.

The rearrangement links TRBV5-8 to TRBJ1-2; D not certain. The CDR3 extends over 13 amino acids. V shed 4 bases and J shed 2 bases, with 9 bases lying between them. Germline lookup yields CDR1 SGHTS and CDR2 YDEGEE. CDR3 sequence reads: CASSLTLNYGYTF. The CDR3 coding sequence is TGTGCCAGCAGCCTGACACTGAACTATGGCTACACCTTC.

V is TRBV5-5 and J is TRBJ1-6, with 7 bases matching TRBD1. This CDR3 is built from 15 residues. V gave up 0 bases and J gave up 7 bases; unmatched junction bases: 4. CDR1 and CDR2 from the germline V gene are SGHKS and YYEKEE (reference sequence). The CDR3 coding sequence is TGTGCCAGCAGCTTGGACAGGGGAAGGAATTCACCCCTCCACTTT. Its protein product is CASSLDRGRNSPLHF.

The chain joins TRBV5-1 to TRBJ2-5, with TRBD1 as a possible D gene (6 bases). Trimming took 4 bases from V and 4 from J, leaving 20 bases between them. From germline, CDR1 is SGHRS and CDR2 YFSETQ. The CDR3 covers 16 residues. CDR3 DNA: TGCGCCAGCAGCCGGGGACAAAACCCCAACCTAGAGACCCAGTACTTC. Translating gives CASSRGQNPNLETQYF.